This TCR beta chain was captured by sequencing in a study of monozygotic twins with inflammatory bowel disease. For each CDR3 protein, TCRdb gives one entry from its re-call of the 5' RACE reads, without DNA. This table lists around 450,000 distinct CDR3 sequences. The CDR3 spans 15 residues. The TCR comes from a human donor with ulcerative colitis or Crohn's disease, or a healthy co-twin of an affected twin (not recorded which). Sequencing used blood. The chain combines TRBV12-3 or TRBV12-4 with TRBJ1-5. CDR3: CASSFGIVSNQPQHF.